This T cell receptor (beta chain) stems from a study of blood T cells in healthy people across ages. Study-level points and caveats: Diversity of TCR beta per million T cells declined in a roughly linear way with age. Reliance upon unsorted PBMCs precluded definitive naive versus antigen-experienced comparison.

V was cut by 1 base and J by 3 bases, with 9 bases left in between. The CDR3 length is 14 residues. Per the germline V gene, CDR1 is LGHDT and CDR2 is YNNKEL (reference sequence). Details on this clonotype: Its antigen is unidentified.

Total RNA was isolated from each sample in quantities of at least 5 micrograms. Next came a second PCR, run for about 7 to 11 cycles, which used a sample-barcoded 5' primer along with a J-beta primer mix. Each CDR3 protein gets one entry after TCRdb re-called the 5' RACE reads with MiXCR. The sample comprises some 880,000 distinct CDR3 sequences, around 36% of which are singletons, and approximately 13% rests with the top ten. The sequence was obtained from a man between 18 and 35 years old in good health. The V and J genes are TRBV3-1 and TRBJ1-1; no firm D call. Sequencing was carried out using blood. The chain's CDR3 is CASSQAGAYTEAFF. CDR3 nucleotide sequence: TGTGCCAGCAGCCAAGCGGGCGCGTACACTGAAGCTTTCTTT. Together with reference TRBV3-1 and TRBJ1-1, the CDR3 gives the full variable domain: DTAVSQTPKYLVTQMGNDKSIKCEQNLGHDTMYWYKQDSKKFLKIMFSYNNKELIINETVPNRFSPKSPDKAHLNLHINSLELGDSAVYFCASSQAGAYTEAFFGQGTRLTVV.